Detailed here is one T cell receptor beta chain. CDR3 length: 18 amino acids. Here immunoSEQ multiplex PCR was the method, and the copy in TCRdb shows in-frame clones only, minus some. The data contain a few million clones, more than 90% of them singletons. This record comes from a study of shared clonotypes between healthy human individuals. The receptor's source is a man aged 18-30 years in good health. This chain links TRBV12-2 with TRBJ2-4; TRBD1, the D gene given by the table, was not confirmed from the DNA. TRBV12-2 is classified as a pseudogene. Sequencing used naive CD4+ T cells sorted from blood. Subset given: CD45RA+ positively selected. DNA of the CDR3: TGTGCAAGTCGCACCAGGGGGCGGGGGCTCTGGTCCAAAAACATTCAGTACTTC. It encodes CASRTRGRGLWSKNIQYF.